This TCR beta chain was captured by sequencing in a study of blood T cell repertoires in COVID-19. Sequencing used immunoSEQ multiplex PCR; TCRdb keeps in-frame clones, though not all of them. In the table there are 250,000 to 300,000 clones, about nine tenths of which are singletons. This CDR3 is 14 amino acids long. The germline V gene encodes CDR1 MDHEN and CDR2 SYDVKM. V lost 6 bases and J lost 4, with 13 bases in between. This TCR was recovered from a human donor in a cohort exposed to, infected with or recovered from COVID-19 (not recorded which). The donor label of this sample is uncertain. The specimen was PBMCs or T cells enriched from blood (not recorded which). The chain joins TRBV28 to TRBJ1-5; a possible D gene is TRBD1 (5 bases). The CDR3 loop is CASSWGSQNQPQHF. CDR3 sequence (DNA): TGTGCCAGCAGCTGGGGCAGCCAAAATCAGCCCCAGCATTTT. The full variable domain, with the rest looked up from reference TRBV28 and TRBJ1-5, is DVKVTQSSRYLVKRTGEKVFLECVQDMDHENMFWYRQDPGLGLRLIYFSYDVKMKEKGDIPEGYSVSREKKERFSLILESASTNQTSMYLCASSWGSQNQPQHFGDGTRLSIL.